This TCR beta chain was identified during a study of T cell repertoires in cytomegalovirus infection. Study in general: Recently identified HLA-C-restricted and well-studied HLA-B-restricted CMV epitopes were used. Indicated by public TCR beta signatures were CMV infection and matching HLA type. Study-wide findings and caveats: Cumulative public TCR beta family frequency identified carriers of CMV plus the relevant HLA. Clonotype analysis showed dominance of the ex vivo response by HLA-C-restricted CMV-specific TCR beta clonotypes.

In this sample, this clonotype turned up many times. The antigen is unknown. CDR3 size: 15 residues. With V trimmed by 6 bases and J by 6 bases, 11 bases remained unmatched. Each CDR3 protein gets one entry after TCRdb re-called the reads with MiXCR. The sample holds approximately 730,000 distinct CDR3 sequences, 25% to 30% seen once. The specimen was cultured CD8+ T cells from PBMCs, collected from culture after CMV antigen stimulation. The V and J genes are TRBV12-3 or TRBV12-4 and TRBJ2-4; 7 bases fit TRBD2. The clonotype originates from a human donor in good health (CMV status not recorded). Some clones in this sample may be carry-over from other donors' samples. CDR3: CASSRRPGGRNIQYF. Written as DNA, the CDR3 is TGTGCCAGCAGCCGCCGACCTGGCGGGAGAAACATTCAGTACTTC.